The clone carrying this T cell receptor (beta chain) was observed a few times. The target antigen is unknown. CDR1 and CDR2 from the germline V gene are SGHVS and FQNEAQ. This CDR3 is 16 amino acids long. The V segment lost 5 bases and the J segment 4 bases; nucleotides outside the gene matches: 8. These data come from a study of Graves' ophthalmopathy and Graves' hyperthyroidism. Study-wide results and limits: Clonotypes were expanded in thyroid at above 0.001 frequency, and most also appeared in blood.

RNA transcripts were the source from which TCR beta CDR3 regions were amplified. In the first round, RT-PCR was carried out with HTBI primers, and a multiplex PCR formed the second round. TCRdb itself ran the multiplex PCR reads through MiXCR, one entry per CDR3 protein. This sample has 200,000 to 250,000 distinct CDR3 sequences, with around 50% found just once. The gene calls are TRBV7-8 and TRBJ1-4; 9 bases are a match to TRBD1. This clonotype was obtained from an adult man with Graves' ophthalmopathy. Sequenced material: peripheral blood. The CDR3 DNA reads TGTGCCAGCAGCCCCGGACAGGGGCGTTATAATGAAAAACTGTTTTTT. Protein: CASSPGQGRYNEKLFF.